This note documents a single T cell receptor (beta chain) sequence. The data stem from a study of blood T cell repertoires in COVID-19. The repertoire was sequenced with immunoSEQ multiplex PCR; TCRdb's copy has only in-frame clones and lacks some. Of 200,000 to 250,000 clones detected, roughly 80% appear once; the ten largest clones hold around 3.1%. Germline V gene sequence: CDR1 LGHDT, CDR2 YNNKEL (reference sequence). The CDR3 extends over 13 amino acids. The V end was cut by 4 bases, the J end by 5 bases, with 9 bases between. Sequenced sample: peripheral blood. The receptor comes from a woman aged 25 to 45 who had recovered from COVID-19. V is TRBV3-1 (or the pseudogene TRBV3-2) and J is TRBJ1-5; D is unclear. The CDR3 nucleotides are TGTGCCAGCAGCCGTCAGTATGATCAGCCCCAGCATTTT. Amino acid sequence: CASSRQYDQPQHF.